These 28 T cell receptor beta chains originate from one sample sequenced in a study of cytomegalovirus exposure and HLA in healthy donors. The PCR ran on 60 Vbeta and 13 Jbeta primers. Assay: immunoSEQ multiplex PCR; the TCRdb copy retains only in-frame clones and omits some. The top ten clones hold roughly a fifth of a sample with about 60,000 clones, approximately 70% of them seen once. The sequenced sample consisted of PBMCs. The receptor set was obtained from a woman between 55 and 75 years old in good health and CMV-seropositive.

The chain couples TRBV11-3 to TRBJ1-1; no clear D gene. CDR3 length: 13 amino acids. The V end lost 5 bases, the J end lost 3 bases, and 10 bases lay between the germline ends. CDR1 SGHNT and CDR2 YENEEA come from the germline V gene. CDR3 sequence: CASSAMVDTEAFF. For the CDR3, the DNA is TGTGCCAGCAGCGCCATGGTAGACACTGAAGCTTTCTTT.

This clone showed up just a few times. J is TRBJ2-5 and V is TRBV18, with a weak D call TRBD1 (6 bases). Germline V lookup: CDR1 KGHSH, CDR2 LQKENI. This CDR3 comprises 14 residues. The germline V and J ends were trimmed by 2 bases and 4 bases, with 11 bases remaining between them. CDR3 loop: CASSPTGKGETQYF. The CDR3 DNA reads as TGTGCCAGCTCACCAACAGGGAAAGGAGAGACCCAGTACTTC.

Comments on this clone: One end of the junction varies from germline; a read error may be responsible. The chain uses TRBV7-6 and TRBJ2-2, with D perhaps matching TRBD2 (6 bases). Germline CDR1 and CDR2: SGHVS and FNYEAQ. The CDR3 runs 15 residues. As DNA, the CDR3 is TGTGCCAGCACCACGACCGGGGGTAGCGTCGGGGAGCTGTCTTTT. This encodes CASTTTGGSVGELSF.

The gene calls are TRBV5-1 and TRBJ1-3, with TRBD1 matching over 7 bases. The junction had 8 bases not matched to a gene; V was cut back by 0 bases and J by 2 bases. This CDR3 spans 17 amino acids. Looked up from germline, CDR1 is SGHRS and CDR2 is YFSETQ. The CDR3 sequence: CASSLEPRGVAGNTIYF. As DNA, the CDR3 is TGCGCCAGCAGCTTGGAACCCAGGGGGGTGGCTGGAAACACCATATATTTT.

The rearrangement links TRBV7-2 to TRBJ2-5; 8 bases line up with TRBD1. The germline V gene encodes CDR1 SGHTA and CDR2 FQGNSA. Unmatched junction bases numbered 3, after V lost 5 bases and J lost 1 base. The CDR3 sequence is 14 residues long. This CDR3 is CASSLDRGQETQYF. CDR3 nucleotides: TGTGCCAGCAGCCTCGACAGGGGCCAAGAGACCCAGTACTTC.

The table lists this clone with a few counts. The chain recombines TRBV7-2 with TRBJ2-5; 13 bases are shared with TRBD2. V was clipped by 5 bases and J by 1 base; unmatched bases: 4. The germline CDR1 and CDR2 sequences are SGHTA and FQGNSA. CDR3 length equals 16 residues. The CDR3 loop is CASSLGTSGAQETQYF. The CDR3 nucleotides read TGTGCCAGCAGCCTCGGGACTAGCGGGGCCCAAGAGACCCAGTACTTC. The complete variable domain, with remaining parts taken from reference TRBV7-2 and TRBJ2-5, reads GAGVSQSPSNKVTEKGKDVELRCDPISGHTALYWYRQSLGQGLEFLIYFQGNSAPDKSGLPSDRFSAERTGGSVSTLTIQRTQQEDSAVYLCASSLGTSGAQETQYFGPGTRLLVL.

This chain links TRBV5-1 with TRBJ1-1, with a weak D call TRBD1 (5 bases). There are 15 residues in the CDR3. From germline, CDR1 is SGHRS and CDR2 YFSETQ. The V and J ends lost 4 bases and 1 base respectively, with 14 bases between them. The CDR3 DNA is TGCGCCAGCAGCCCTCGTCTGGGGCAGAACACTGAAGCTTTCTTT. Its translation: CASSPRLGQNTEAFF.

This chain uses TRBV5-1 with TRBJ2-5; unclear D gene. The CDR3 runs to 15 residues. Trimming removed 1 base at V and 2 bases at J, with 12 bases between. CDR1 and CDR2 from the germline V gene are SGHRS and YFSETQ. CDR3 DNA sequence: TGCGCCAGCAGCTTGAGTGGTACTACACAAGAGACCCAGTACTTC. Translating it yields CASSLSGTTQETQYF. The whole variable domain, filled in from reference TRBV5-1 and TRBJ2-5, reads KAGVTQTPRYLIKTRGQQVTLSCSPISGHRSVSWYQQTPGQGLQFLFEYFSETQRNKGNFPGRFSGRQFSNSRSEMNVSTLELGDSALYLCASSLSGTTQETQYFGPGTRLLVL.

There are a few counts of this clone. The J gene is TRBJ1-1, the V gene TRBV7-6; the D gene is possibly TRBD1 (6 bases). This CDR3 region has 13 residues. Germline CDR1 SGHVS, CDR2 FNYEAQ. Between the trimmed V and J ends, which lost 5 bases and 4 bases, there was a span of 11 bases. This CDR3 is CASSLGGPTEAFF. The CDR3 nucleotides are TGTGCCAGCAGCCTCGGGGGGCCCACTGAAGCTTTCTTT.

This chain joins TRBV9 and TRBJ1-2; 8 bases line up with TRBD1. Germline V gene lookup returns CDR1 SGDLS and CDR2 YYNGEE. This CDR3 contains 14 residues. The ends lost 3 bases at V and 2 bases at J; junction bases unmatched: 3. CDR3 bases: TGTGCCAGCAGCGCCGGACAGGGAAACTATGGCTACACCTTC. This codes for CASSAGQGNYGYTF.

The chain combines TRBV6-5 with TRBJ1-6; possible D gene TRBD1, 6 bases. Trimming stripped 4 bases from V and 6 bases from J, with 13 bases between. This CDR3 contains 15 residues. Germline V lookup: CDR1 MNHEY, CDR2 SVGAGI. The CDR3 loop is CASSWQGSGNSPLHF. The CDR3 region has the DNA TGTGCCAGCAGTTGGCAGGGGTCCGGTAATTCACCCCTCCACTTT.

The J gene is TRBJ2-7, the V gene TRBV7-6, with TRBD1 matching 8 bases. This CDR3 is built from 15 residues. Per the germline V gene, CDR1 is SGHVS and CDR2 is FNYEAQ. J was trimmed by 0 bases and V by 5 bases; bases with no gene match: 6. The CDR3 DNA follows: TGTGCCAGCAGCCCCCGACAGGGGTCCTCCTACGAGCAGTACTTC. Translated, it gives CASSPRQGSSYEQYF. Variable domain in full (rest from reference TRBV7-6 and TRBJ2-7): GAGVSQSPRYKVTKRGQDVALRCDPISGHVSLYWYRQALGQGPEFLTYFNYEAQQDKSGLPNDRFSAERPEGSISTLTIQRTEQRDSAMYRCASSPRQGSSYEQYFGPGTRLTVT.

This clone came up a few times. This chain uses TRBV29-1 with TRBJ1-5, with a weak D call TRBD1 (6 bases). Trimming took 0 bases from V and 7 from J, leaving 7 bases between them. CDR3 length: 12 residues. Germline CDR1 SQVTM, CDR2 ANQGSEA. The CDR3 here is CSVEDQGQPQHF. As DNA, the CDR3 is TGCAGCGTTGAAGATCAGGGGCAGCCCCAGCATTTT.

The chain uses TRBV7-9 and TRBJ1-1; the D gene is possibly TRBD1 (6 bases). The CDR3 length is 18 residues. The germline V gene encodes CDR1 SEHNR and CDR2 FQNEAQ (reference sequence). V dropped 2 bases and J dropped 1 base, with 20 bases sitting between them. The CDR3 is CASSLPPGHLSKNTEAFF. In nucleotides, the CDR3 is TGTGCCAGCAGCTTACCTCCGGGACACCTTTCCAAGAACACTGAAGCTTTCTTT.

This rearrangement joins TRBV5-1 to TRBJ2-5, with 8 positions matching TRBD2. Trimming removed 2 bases from V and 5 bases from J; junction bases left unmatched: 8. Germline V lookup: CDR1 SGHRS, CDR2 YFSETQ. CDR3 length: 15 residues. The CDR3 sequence is CASSFPSGRGETQYF. The CDR3 bases are TGCGCCAGCAGCTTCCCTAGCGGGCGCGGCGAGACCCAGTACTTC.

The rearrangement joins TRBV25-1 to TRBJ2-1; 7 bases line up with TRBD1. The germline CDR1 and CDR2 sequences are MGHDK and SYGVNS. This CDR3 has 17 amino acids. V shed 6 bases and J 1 base; nucleotides not matched to a gene: 12. CDR3 sequence reads: CASSGGGQPFSYNEQFF. The CDR3 DNA is TGTGCCAGCAGCGGTGGGGGACAGCCTTTTTCCTACAATGAGCAGTTCTTC. Filled out from reference TRBV25-1 and TRBJ2-1, the complete variable domain reads EADIYQTPRYLVIGTGKKITLECSQTMGHDKMYWYQQDPGMELHLIHYSYGVNSTEKGDLSSESTVSRIRTEHFPLTLESARPSHTSQYLCASSGGGQPFSYNEQFFGPGTRLTVL.

The V and J genes are TRBV20-1 and TRBJ2-5; no clear D gene. The CDR3 contains 10 residues. Deletions cut 1 base from V and 5 bases from J, with 2 bases between. CDR1 and CDR2 from the germline V gene are DFQATT and SNEGSKA (reference sequence). The CDR3 here is CSARAETQYF. The CDR3 nucleotides read TGCAGTGCTAGAGCGGAGACCCAGTACTTC.

The rearrangement joins TRBV7-6 to TRBJ2-3, with 9 positions matching TRBD2. Germline loops: CDR1 SGHVS, CDR2 FNYEAQ. This CDR3 spans 17 amino acids. V lost 3 bases and J lost 0; bases outside the gene matches: 7. CDR3 in DNA: TGTGCCAGCAGCTTTGGTCTAGCGGGGCTTAGCACAGATACGCAGTATTTT. This sequence encodes CASSFGLAGLSTDTQYF.

Comment on this clone: The germline gene is not matched at one end of the junction; a read error may be the cause. The chain recombines TRBV7-9 with TRBJ1-2, with TRBD1 identical over 9 bases. The germline V gene has CDR1 SEHNR and CDR2 FQNEAQ (reference sequence). This CDR3 is built from 15 residues. The CDR3 here is CSSSLGNRGRDGYTF. In nucleotides, the CDR3 is TGTTCCAGCAGCTTAGGAAACAGGGGGCGCGATGGCTACACCTTC.

The chain links TRBV6-1 to TRBJ2-3; 9 positions agree with TRBD2. This CDR3 comprises 13 residues. Germline V gives CDR1 MNHNS, CDR2 SASEGT. With 8 bases clipped from V and 4 bases from J, the junction kept 4 bases outside the gene matches. DNA of the CDR3: TGTGCCAGCGCGGGGGGGCCCCCAGATACGCAGTATTTT. It specifies CASAGGPPDTQYF.

Points on this clone: At one of its ends the junction is not consistent with the germline gene, which may arise from a read error. The V call is TRBV5-8, the J call TRBJ2-3, with a tentative D call TRBD2 (7 bases). The CDR3 contains 9 residues. Germline V gene sequence: CDR1 SGHTS, CDR2 YDEGEE. CDR3 DNA sequence: TGTGCCAGCAGCTGGCGGGGGCCGTTT. Translation gives CASSWRGPF.

The gene calls are TRBV7-2 and TRBJ2-3; TRBD2 agrees at 13 bases. V shed 0 bases and J 6 bases; nucleotides not matched to a gene: 6. This CDR3 spans 17 amino acids. In germline, CDR1 is SGHTA, CDR2 FQGNSA. The DNA for the CDR3 is TGTGCCAGCAGCTTAGCCCCGACTAGCGGGGGGATTGATACGCAGTATTTT. Protein product: CASSLAPTSGGIDTQYF.

The J gene is TRBJ1-2, the V gene TRBV5-1, with TRBD1 matching over 7 bases. V lost 4 bases to trimming and J lost 8 bases; unmatched junction nucleotides: 11. This CDR3 is built from 14 residues. Germline assignment: CDR1 SGHRS and CDR2 YFSETQ. CDR3 protein: CASSVDRQGYGYTF. Here the CDR3 DNA reads TGCGCCAGCAGCGTAGATAGACAGGGATACGGCTACACCTTC. The full variable domain, its missing parts supplied by reference TRBV5-1 and TRBJ1-2, is KAGVTQTPRYLIKTRGQQVTLSCSPISGHRSVSWYQQTPGQGLQFLFEYFSETQRNKGNFPGRFSGRQFSNSRSEMNVSTLELGDSALYLCASSVDRQGYGYTFGSGTRLTVV.

This clone qualifies as medium-sized. CDR3 nucleotide sequence: TGTGCCAGCAGCTTACGGGGGGCTGATCCCTTTGCAACTAATGAAAAACTGTTTTTT. Protein sequence: CASSLRGADPFATNEKLFF. V gene TRBV7-2 combines with J gene TRBJ1-4; tentatively, D is TRBD1 (6 bases). The germline CDR1 and CDR2 sequences are SGHTA and FQGNSA. Trimming removed 2 bases from V and 0 bases from J, with 19 bases in between. The CDR3 covers 19 residues.

The chain joins TRBV6-6 to TRBJ2-1; D might be TRBD2 (6 bases). The CDR3 loop spans 16 amino acids. Germline V gives CDR1 MNHNY, CDR2 SVGAGI (reference sequence). V dropped 6 bases and J dropped 0 bases, with 15 bases sitting between them. The CDR3 bases are TGTGCCAGCAGCACCCCGGGACTCAGCTCCTACAATGAGCAGTTCTTC. This sequence encodes CASSTPGLSSYNEQFF.

V is TRBV7-2 and J is TRBJ2-1, with 7 bases matching TRBD2. V trimming: 5 bases; J trimming: 7 bases; junction bases outside the gene matches: 5. Germline-derived CDR1 and CDR2 are SGHTA and FQGNSA. CDR3 size: 13 residues. CDR3 coding DNA: TGTGCCAGCAGCCGGACTAGGTTAAATGAGCAGTTCTTC. As protein: CASSRTRLNEQFF.

A single count supports this clone. The J gene is TRBJ2-7, the V gene TRBV19; weak D call: TRBD1 (5 bases). From germline, CDR1 is LNHDA and CDR2 SQIVND (reference sequence). V dropped 3 bases and J dropped 4 bases, with 13 bases sitting between them. The CDR3 has 14 residues. This CDR3 reads CASSMLVGPYEQYF. The CDR3 DNA follows: TGTGCCAGTAGTATGCTGGTGGGGCCTTACGAGCAGTACTTC.

V and J are TRBV15 and TRBJ1-3; the D gene is possibly TRBD1 (6 bases). V was trimmed by 2 bases and J by 4 bases, leaving 9 bases between them. Germline values: CDR1 LNHNV, CDR2 YYDKDF (reference sequence). The CDR3 runs to 14 residues. The DNA for the CDR3 is TGTGCCACCAGCAGACCTGGGGGCGGAAACACCATATATTTT. It codes for CATSRPGGGNTIYF. Filled out from reference TRBV15 and TRBJ1-3, the complete variable domain reads DAMVIQNPRYQVTQFGKPVTLSCSQTLNHNVMYWYQQKSSQAPKLLFHYYDKDFNNEADTPDNFQSRRPNTSFCFLDIRSPGLGDTAMYLCATSRPGGGNTIYFGEGSWLTVV.